This TCR beta chain was captured by sequencing in a study of blood T cell repertoires in COVID-19. CDR1 is SGHVS and CDR2 is FQNEAQ in the germline V gene. The CDR3 is 15 amino acids. V lost 5 bases and J 4 bases, leaving 17 bases between the germline ends. Sequencing was performed with immunoSEQ multiplex PCR; in TCRdb, only in-frame clones are kept and a portion is missing. The sample consists of 250,000 to 300,000 clones, around 88% of them appearing once. The gene calls are TRBV7-8 and TRBJ1-2; no firm D call. This clonotype was obtained from a man between 35 and 55 years old who had recovered from COVID-19. The sequenced sample was PBMCs or T cells enriched from blood (not recorded which). CDR3 sequence reads: CASSDGRAGGYGYTF. CDR3 nucleotides: TGTGCCAGCAGCGACGGACGGGCGGGTGGCTATGGCTACACCTTC.